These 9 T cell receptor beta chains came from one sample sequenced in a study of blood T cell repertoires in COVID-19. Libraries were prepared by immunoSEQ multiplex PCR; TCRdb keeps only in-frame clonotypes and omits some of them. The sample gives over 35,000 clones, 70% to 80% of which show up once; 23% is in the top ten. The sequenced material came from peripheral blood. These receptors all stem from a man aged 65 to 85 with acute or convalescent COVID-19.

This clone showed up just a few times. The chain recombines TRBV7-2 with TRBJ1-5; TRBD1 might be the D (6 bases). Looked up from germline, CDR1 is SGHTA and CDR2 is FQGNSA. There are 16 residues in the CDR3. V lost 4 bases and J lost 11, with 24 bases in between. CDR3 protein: CASSSLPSGGLGAQHF. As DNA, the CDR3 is TGTGCCAGCAGCTCCCTTCCTTCGGGGGGCCTAGGAGCCCAGCATTTT.

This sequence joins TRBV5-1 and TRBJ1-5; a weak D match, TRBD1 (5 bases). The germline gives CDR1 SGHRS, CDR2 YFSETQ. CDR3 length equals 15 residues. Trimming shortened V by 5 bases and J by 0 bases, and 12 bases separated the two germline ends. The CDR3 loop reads CASSPSGNSNQPQHF. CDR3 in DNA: TGCGCCAGCAGTCCGTCAGGGAATAGCAATCAGCCCCAGCATTTT.

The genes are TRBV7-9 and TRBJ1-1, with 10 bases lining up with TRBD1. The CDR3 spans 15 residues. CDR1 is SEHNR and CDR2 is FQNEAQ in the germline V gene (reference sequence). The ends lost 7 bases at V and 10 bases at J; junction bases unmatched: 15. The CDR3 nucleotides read TGTGCCAGCAATCCCGGGACAGGGGATCTTCGGGGAGCTTTCTTT. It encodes CASNPGTGDLRGAFF.

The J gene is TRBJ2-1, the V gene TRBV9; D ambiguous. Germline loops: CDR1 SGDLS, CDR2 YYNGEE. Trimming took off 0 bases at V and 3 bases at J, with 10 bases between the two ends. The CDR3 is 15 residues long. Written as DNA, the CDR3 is TGTGCCAGCAGCGTAGGTACTCGCGGCTACAATGAGCAGTTCTTC. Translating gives CASSVGTRGYNEQFF.

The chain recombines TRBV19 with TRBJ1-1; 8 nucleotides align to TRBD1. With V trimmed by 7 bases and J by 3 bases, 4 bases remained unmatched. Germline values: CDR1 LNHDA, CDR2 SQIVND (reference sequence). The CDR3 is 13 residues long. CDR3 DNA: TGTGCCAGTACCAGGACAGGGTACACTGAAGCTTTCTTT. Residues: CASTRTGYTEAFF.

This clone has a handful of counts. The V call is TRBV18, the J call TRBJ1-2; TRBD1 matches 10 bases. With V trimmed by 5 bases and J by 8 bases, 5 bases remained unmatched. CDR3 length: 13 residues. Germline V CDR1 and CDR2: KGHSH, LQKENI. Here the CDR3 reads CASSSGTGEGYTF. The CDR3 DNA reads TGTGCCAGCTCATCGGGGACAGGGGAAGGCTACACCTTC. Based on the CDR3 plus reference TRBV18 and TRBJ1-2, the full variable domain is NAGVMQNPRHLVRRRGQEARLRCSPMKGHSHVYWYRQLPEEGLKFMVYLQKENIIDESGMPKERFSAEFPKEGPSILRIQQVVRGDSAAYFCASSSGTGEGYTFGSGTRLTVV.

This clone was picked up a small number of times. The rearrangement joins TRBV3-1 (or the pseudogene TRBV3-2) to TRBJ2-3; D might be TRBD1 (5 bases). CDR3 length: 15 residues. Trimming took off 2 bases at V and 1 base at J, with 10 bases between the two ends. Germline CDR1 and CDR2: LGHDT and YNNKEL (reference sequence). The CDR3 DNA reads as TGTGCCAGCAGCCAAACAGCAGGGCGCACAGATACGCAGTATTTT. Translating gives CASSQTAGRTDTQYF.

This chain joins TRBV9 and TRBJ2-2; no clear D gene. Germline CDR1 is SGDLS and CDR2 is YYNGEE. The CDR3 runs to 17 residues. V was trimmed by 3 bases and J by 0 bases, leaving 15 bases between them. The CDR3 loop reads CASSGRRASSNTGELFF. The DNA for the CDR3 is TGTGCCAGCAGCGGGCGGCGTGCCTCCTCGAACACCGGGGAGCTGTTTTTT.

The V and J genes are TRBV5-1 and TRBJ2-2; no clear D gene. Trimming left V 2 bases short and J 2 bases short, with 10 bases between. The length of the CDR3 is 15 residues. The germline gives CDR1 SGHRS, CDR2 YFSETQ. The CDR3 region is CASSFTALNTGELFF. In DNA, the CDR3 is TGCGCCAGCAGCTTTACCGCGTTAAACACCGGGGAGCTGTTTTTT.